This T cell receptor (beta chain) was recorded in a study of T cell responses to AZD1222 COVID-19 vaccine. Study information: Pooled samples include second doses given at about 4 or 12 weeks.

V lost 4 bases and J lost 0, with 11 bases in between. The V gene's germline CDR1 is SGHTS and CDR2 YDEGEE. The CDR3 is made up of 15 amino acids. The method was immunoSEQ multiplex PCR; TCRdb's version includes in-frame clones alone and lacks a portion of them. This table has roughly 53,000 clones, approximately 88% appearing once. On this clone itself: Its antigen is not identified.

Overall study results and limits: Donors were mostly white British, more females; clonal diversity possibly underestimated. Spike-wide coverage was observed for vaccine-associated CD4 TCRs, with dominant responses at 160-218 and 743-854. Repertoires were collected only later (after the peak T cell response had occurred).

The sequencing here drew on peripheral blood, taken on day 0 of AZD1222 vaccination. The sequence came from an adult in good health. J is TRBJ2-4 and V is TRBV5-8, with D uncertain. CDR3 DNA: TGTGCCAGCAGCCTCCGTCTCCTAGCCAAAAACATTCAGTACTTC. Its protein is CASSLRLLAKNIQYF.